This T cell receptor beta chain was recovered during a study of T cell changes during pregnancy in multiple sclerosis. Some clones are missing from TCRdb's copy, which holds only in-frame ones; the method was immunoSEQ multiplex PCR. The sample lists about 67,000 clones; around 92% were seen once. Germline V gene lookup returns CDR1 MDHEN and CDR2 SYDVKM. V lost 2 bases to trimming and J lost 0 bases, with 11 bases between them. The CDR3 is 16 residues long. Sample: peripheral blood, taken in the first trimester of pregnancy. The TCR comes from a female donor with multiple sclerosis, enrolled in a pregnancy study. The chain recombines TRBV28 with TRBJ1-3, with unresolved D. Here the CDR3 DNA reads TGTGCCAGCAGTTTACAGGCCTTGAGCTCTGGAAACACCATATATTTT. Protein sequence: CASSLQALSSGNTIYF.